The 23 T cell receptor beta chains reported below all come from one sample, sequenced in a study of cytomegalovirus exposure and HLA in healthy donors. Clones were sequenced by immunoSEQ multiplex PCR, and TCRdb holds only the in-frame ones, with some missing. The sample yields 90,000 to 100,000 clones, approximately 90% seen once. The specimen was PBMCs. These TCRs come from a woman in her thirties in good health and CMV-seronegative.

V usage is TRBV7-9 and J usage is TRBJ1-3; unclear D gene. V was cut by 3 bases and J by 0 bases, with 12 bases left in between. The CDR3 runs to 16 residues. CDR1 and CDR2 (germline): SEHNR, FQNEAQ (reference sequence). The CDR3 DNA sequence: TGTGCCAGCAGCTTTGGAGGCGAGAGCTCTGGAAACACCATATATTTT. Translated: CASSFGGESSGNTIYF.

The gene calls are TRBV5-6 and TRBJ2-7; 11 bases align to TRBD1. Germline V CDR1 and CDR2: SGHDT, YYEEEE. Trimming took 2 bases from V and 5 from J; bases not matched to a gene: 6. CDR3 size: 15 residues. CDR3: CASSLPGTGGDEQYF. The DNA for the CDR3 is TGTGCCAGCAGCTTACCGGGGACAGGGGGGGACGAGCAGTACTTC.

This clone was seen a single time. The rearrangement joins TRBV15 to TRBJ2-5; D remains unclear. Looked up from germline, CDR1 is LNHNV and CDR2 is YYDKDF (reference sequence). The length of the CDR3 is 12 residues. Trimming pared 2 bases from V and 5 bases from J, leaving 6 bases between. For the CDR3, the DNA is TGTGCCACCAGCAGAATAATGGAGACCCAGTACTTC. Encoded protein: CATSRIMETQYF.

Here the CDR3 reads CASSDTPGHPASPLHF. CDR3 nucleotide sequence: TGCGCCAGCAGTGACACTCCGGGACACCCGGCTTCACCCCTCCACTTT. The chain employs TRBV10-1 and TRBJ1-6; possibly TRBD1 for D (6 bases). The germline gives CDR1 WNHNN, CDR2 SYGVQD (reference sequence). The V and J ends lost 3 bases and 9 bases respectively, with 18 bases between them. This CDR3 has 16 residues.

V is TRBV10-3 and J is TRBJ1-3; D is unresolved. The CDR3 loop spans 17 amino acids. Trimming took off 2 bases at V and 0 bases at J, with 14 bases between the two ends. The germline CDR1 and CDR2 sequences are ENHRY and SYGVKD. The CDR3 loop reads CAISEMSFSLSGNTIYF. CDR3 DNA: TGTGCCATCAGTGAGATGTCGTTCTCACTCTCTGGAAACACCATATATTTT.

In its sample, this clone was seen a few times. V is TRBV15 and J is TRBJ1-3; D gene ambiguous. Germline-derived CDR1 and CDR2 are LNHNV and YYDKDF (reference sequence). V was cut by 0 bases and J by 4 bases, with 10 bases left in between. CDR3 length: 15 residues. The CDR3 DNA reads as TGTGCCACCAGCAGAGATCTTAAGGAGGGAAACACCATATATTTT. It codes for CATSRDLKEGNTIYF.

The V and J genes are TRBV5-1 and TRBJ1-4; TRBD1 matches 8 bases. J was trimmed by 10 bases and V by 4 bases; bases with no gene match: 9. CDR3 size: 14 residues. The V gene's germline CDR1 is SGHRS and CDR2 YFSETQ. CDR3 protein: CASSRDRQIGKLFF. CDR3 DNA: TGCGCCAGCAGCAGGGACAGGCAAATTGGAAAACTGTTTTTT.

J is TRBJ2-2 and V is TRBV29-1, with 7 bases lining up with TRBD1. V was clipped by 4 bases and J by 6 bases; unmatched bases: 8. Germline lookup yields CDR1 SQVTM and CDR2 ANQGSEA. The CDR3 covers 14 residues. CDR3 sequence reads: CSVALLQGAGELFF. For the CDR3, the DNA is TGCAGCGTTGCTCTCCTCCAGGGGGCCGGGGAGCTGTTTTTT.

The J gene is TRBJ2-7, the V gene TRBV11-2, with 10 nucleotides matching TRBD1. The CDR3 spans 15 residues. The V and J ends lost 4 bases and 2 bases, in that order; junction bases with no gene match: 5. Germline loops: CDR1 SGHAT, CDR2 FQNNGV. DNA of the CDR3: TGTGCCAGCAGCTCGGCCGGGACAGGGGCCTACGAGCAGTACTTC. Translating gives CASSSAGTGAYEQYF.

The CDR3 coding sequence is TGTGCCACCTCCCGGGGTTGGGGGGGCGCGGCAGATACGCAGTATTTT. Translation gives CATSRGWGGAADTQYF. This chain uses TRBV25-1 with TRBJ2-3; the D gene is possibly TRBD2 (7 bases). CDR3 length: 16 amino acids. Trimming took off 10 bases at V and 4 bases at J, with 24 bases between the two ends. Per germline, CDR1 MGHDK and CDR2 SYGVNS. Variable domain in full (rest from reference TRBV25-1 and TRBJ2-3): EADIYQTPRYLVIGTGKKITLECSQTMGHDKMYWYQQDPGMELHLIHYSYGVNSTEKGDLSSESTVSRIRTEHFPLTLESARPSHTSQYLCATSRGWGGAADTQYFGPGTRLTVL.

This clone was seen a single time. CDR3 nucleotides: TGCGCCAGCAGTCACCTCTACCAGGGGGCGAATTCACCCCTCCACTTT. Translation gives CASSHLYQGANSPLHF. The chain uses TRBV23-1 and TRBJ1-6; 8 bases match TRBD1. TRBV23-1 has ORF status, its function being uncertain. The ends lost 3 bases at V and 7 bases at J; junction bases unmatched: 8. The CDR3 runs 16 residues.

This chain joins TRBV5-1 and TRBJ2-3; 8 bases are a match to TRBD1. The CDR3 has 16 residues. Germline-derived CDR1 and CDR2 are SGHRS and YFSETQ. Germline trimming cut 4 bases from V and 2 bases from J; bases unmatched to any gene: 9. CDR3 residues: CASSLQGGLSTDTQYF. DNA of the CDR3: TGCGCCAGCAGCCTACAGGGGGGACTCTCCACAGATACGCAGTATTTT.

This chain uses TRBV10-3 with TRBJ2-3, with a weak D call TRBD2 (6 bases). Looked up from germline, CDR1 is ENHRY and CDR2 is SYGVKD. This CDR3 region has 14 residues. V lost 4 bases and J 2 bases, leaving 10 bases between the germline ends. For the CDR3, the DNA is TGTGCCATCAGTGTTGTAGCGGACACAGATACGCAGTATTTT. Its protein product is CAISVVADTDTQYF.

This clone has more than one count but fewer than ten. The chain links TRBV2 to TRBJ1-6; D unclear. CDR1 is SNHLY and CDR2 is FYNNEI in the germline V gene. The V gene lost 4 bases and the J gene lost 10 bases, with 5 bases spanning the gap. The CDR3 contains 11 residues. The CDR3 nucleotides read TGTGCCAGCAGTGGAGGGTCACCCCTCCACTTT. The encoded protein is CASSGGSPLHF. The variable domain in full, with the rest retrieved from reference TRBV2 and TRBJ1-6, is EPEVTQTPSHQVTQMGQEVILRCVPISNHLYFYWYRQILGQKVEFLVSFYNNEISEKSEIFDDQFSVERPDGSNFTLKIRSTKLEDSAMYFCASSGGSPLHFGNGTRLTVT.

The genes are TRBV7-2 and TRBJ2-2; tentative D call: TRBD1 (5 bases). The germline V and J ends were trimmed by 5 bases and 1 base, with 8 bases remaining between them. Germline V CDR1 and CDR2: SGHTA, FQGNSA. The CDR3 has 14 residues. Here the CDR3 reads CASSPTGNTGELFF. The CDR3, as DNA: TGTGCCAGCAGCCCTACAGGGAACACCGGGGAGCTGTTTTTT.

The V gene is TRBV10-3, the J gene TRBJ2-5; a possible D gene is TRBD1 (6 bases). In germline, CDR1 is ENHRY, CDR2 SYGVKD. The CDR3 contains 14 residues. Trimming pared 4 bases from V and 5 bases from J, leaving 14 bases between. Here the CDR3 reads CAISGAGDEETQYF. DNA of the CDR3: TGTGCCATCAGTGGGGCAGGGGACGAGGAGACCCAGTACTTC.

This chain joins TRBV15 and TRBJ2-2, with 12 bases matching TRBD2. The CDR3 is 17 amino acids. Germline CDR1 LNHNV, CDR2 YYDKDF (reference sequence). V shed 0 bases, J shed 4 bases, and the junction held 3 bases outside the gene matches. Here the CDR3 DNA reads TGTGCCACCAGCAGAGAGGGACTAGCGGGTAGCACCGGGGAGCTGTTTTTT. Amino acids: CATSREGLAGSTGELFF.

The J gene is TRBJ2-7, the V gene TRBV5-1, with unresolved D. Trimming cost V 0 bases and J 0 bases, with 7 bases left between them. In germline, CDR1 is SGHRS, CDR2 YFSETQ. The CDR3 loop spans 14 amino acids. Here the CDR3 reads CASSLVQVSYEQYF. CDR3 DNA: TGCGCCAGCAGCTTGGTGCAGGTCTCCTACGAGCAGTACTTC.

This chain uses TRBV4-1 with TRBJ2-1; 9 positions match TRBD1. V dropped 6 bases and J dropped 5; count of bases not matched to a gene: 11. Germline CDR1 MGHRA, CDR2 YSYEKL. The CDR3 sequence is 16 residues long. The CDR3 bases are TGCGCCAGCAGACCAGACACAGGGGGCGCAGACAATGAGCAGTTCTTC. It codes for CASRPDTGGADNEQFF.

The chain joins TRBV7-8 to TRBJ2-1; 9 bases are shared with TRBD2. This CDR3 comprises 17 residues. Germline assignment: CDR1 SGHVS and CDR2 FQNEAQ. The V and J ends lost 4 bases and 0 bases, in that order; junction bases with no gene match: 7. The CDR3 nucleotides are TGTGCCAGCAGCTCACCTAGCGGGGATAGCTCCTACAATGAGCAGTTCTTC. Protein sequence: CASSSPSGDSSYNEQFF.

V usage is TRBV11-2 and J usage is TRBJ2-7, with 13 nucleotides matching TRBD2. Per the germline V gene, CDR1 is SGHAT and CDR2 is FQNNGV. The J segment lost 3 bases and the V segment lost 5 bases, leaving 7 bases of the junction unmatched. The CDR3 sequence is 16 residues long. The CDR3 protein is CASSPGLAGVGYEQYF. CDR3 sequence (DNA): TGTGCCAGCAGCCCCGGACTAGCGGGAGTGGGCTACGAGCAGTACTTC.

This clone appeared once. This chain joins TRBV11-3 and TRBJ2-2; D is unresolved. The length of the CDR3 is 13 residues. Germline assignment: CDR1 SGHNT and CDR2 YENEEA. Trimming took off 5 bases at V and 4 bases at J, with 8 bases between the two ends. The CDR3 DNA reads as TGTGCCAGCAGCCTACCTCCCACCGGGGAGCTGTTTTTT. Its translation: CASSLPPTGELFF.

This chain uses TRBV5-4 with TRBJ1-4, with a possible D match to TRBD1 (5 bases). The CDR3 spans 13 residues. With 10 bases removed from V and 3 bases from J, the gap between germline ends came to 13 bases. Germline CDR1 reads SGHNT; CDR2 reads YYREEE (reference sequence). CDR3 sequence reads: CAFHGGPNEKLFF. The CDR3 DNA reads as TGTGCCTTCCACGGGGGTCCTAATGAAAAACTGTTTTTT.